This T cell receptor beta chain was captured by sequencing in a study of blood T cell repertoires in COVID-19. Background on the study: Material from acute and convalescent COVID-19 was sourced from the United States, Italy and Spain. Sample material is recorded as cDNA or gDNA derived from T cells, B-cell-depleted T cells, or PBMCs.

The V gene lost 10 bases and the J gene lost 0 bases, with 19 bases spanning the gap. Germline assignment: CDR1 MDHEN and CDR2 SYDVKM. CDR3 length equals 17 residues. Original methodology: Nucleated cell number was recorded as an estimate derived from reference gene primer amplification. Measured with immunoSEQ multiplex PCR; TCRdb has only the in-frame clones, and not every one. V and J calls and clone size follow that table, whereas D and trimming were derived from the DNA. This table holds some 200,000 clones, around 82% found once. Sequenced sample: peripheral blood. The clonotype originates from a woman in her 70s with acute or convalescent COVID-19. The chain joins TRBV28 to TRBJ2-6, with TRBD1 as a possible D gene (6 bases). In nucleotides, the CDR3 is TGTGCCACCACCTCCAGGGGCTACATCTCTGGGGCCAACGTCCTGACTTTC. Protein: CATTSRGYISGANVLTF.